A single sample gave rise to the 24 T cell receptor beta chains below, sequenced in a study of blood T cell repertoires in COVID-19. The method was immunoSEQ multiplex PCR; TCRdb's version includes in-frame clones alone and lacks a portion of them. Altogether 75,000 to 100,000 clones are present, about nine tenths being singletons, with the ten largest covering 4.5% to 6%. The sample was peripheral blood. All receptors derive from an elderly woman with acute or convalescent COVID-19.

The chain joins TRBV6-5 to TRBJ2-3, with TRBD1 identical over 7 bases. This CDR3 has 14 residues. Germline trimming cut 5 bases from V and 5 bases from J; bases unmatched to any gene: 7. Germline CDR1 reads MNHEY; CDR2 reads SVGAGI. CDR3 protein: CASSKTGTEDTQYF. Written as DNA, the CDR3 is TGTGCCAGCAGTAAAACCGGGACAGAAGATACGCAGTATTTT.

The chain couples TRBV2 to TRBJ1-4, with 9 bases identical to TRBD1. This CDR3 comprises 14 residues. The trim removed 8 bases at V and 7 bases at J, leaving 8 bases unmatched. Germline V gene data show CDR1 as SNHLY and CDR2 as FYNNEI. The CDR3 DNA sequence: TGTGCCAGCTTAAGGGGACAGGGAGGTGAAAAACTGTTTTTT. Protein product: CASLRGQGGEKLFF.

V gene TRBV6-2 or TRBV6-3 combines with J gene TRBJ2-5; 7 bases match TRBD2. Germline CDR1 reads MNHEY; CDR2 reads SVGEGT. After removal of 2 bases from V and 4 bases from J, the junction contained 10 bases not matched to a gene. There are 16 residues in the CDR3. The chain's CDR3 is CASSYEPAGWRETQYF. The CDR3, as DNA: TGTGCCAGCAGTTACGAGCCAGCGGGGTGGAGAGAGACCCAGTACTTC.

Written as DNA, the CDR3 is TGTGCCAGCAGCCCGGACAGGGTTCAGCCCCAGCATTTT. The encoded protein is CASSPDRVQPQHF. The chain couples TRBV12-3 or TRBV12-4 to TRBJ1-5; 8 positions match TRBD1. This CDR3 spans 13 amino acids. The V and J ends lost 6 bases and 6 bases, in that order; junction bases with no gene match: 4.

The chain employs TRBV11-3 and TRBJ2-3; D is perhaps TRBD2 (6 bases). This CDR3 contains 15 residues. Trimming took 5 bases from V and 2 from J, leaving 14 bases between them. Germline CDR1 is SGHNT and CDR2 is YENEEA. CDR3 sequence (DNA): TGTGCCAGCAGCCGAGGGGACTCTCTCACAGATACGCAGTATTTT. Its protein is CASSRGDSLTDTQYF.

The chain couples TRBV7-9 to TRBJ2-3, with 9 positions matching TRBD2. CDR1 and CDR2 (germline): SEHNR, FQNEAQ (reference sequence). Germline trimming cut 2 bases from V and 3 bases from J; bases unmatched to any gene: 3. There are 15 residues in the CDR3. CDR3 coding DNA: TGTGCCAGCAGCTTATCAGCGGGGGGTACAGATACGCAGTATTTT. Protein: CASSLSAGGTDTQYF.

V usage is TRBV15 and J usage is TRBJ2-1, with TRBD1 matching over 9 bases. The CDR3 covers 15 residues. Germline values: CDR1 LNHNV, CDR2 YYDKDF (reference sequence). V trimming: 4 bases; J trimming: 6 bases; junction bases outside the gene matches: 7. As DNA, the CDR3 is TGTGCCACCAGCACTGCCGGGACAGGGCCCAATGAGCAGTTCTTC. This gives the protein CATSTAGTGPNEQFF.

The CDR3 DNA is TGTGCCAGCAGCGTAGCCTCAGGGGGCATCGGCTACACCTTC. Protein: CASSVASGGIGYTF. The chain uses TRBV9 and TRBJ1-2, with TRBD1 matching over 8 bases. V lost 0 bases to trimming and J lost 8 bases; unmatched junction nucleotides: 6. Germline-derived CDR1 and CDR2 are SGDLS and YYNGEE. The CDR3 runs 14 residues.

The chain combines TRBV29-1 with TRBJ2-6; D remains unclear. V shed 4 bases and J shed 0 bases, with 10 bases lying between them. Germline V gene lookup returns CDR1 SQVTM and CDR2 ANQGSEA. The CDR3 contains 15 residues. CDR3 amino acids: CSVAVAHSGANVLTF. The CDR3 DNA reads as TGCAGCGTTGCAGTGGCCCACTCTGGGGCCAACGTCCTGACTTTC.

In nucleotides, the CDR3 is TGTGCCAGCAGCTTGAGGGGTACTGAAGCTTTCTTT. It codes for CASSLRGTEAFF. This chain connects TRBV5-5 to TRBJ1-1; D is perhaps TRBD1 (5 bases). Germline CDR1 and CDR2: SGHKS and YYEKEE (reference sequence). Trimming shortened V by 1 base and J by 5 bases, and 6 bases separated the two germline ends. The CDR3 totals 12 residues.

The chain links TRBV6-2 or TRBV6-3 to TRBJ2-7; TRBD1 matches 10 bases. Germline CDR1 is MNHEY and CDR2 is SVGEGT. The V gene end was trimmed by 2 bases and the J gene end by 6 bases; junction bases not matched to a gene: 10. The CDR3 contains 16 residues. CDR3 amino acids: CASSYTSGTGAFEQYF. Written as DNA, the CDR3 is TGTGCCAGCAGTTACACCTCCGGGACAGGGGCTTTCGAGCAGTACTTC.

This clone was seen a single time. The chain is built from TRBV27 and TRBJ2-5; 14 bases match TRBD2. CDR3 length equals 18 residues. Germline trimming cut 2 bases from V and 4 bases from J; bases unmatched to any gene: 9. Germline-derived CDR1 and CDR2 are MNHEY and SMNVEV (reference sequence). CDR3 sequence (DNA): TGTGCCAGCAGTTTACGTAGGACTAGCGGGAGGCCGTCAGAGACCCAGTACTTC. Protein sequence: CASSLRRTSGRPSETQYF.

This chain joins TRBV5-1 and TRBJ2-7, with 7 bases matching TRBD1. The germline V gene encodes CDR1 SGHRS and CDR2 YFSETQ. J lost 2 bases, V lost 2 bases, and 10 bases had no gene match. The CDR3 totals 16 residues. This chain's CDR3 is CASSLEGGQLTYEQYF. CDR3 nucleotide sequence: TGCGCCAGCAGCTTAGAAGGGGGACAGCTAACCTACGAGCAGTACTTC.

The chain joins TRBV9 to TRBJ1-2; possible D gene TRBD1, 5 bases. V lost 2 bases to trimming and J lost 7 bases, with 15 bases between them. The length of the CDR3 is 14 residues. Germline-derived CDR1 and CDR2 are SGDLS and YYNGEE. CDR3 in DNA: TGTGCCAGCAGCGTGGGGCTTTCCGGGGGTGGCTACACCTTC. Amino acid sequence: CASSVGLSGGGYTF.

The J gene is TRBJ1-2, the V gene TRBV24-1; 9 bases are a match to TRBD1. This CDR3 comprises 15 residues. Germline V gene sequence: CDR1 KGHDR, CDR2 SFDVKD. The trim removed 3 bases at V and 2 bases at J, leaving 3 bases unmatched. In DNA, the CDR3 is TGTGCCACCAGTGATCGACAGGGGGGCAACTATGGCTACACCTTC. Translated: CATSDRQGGNYGYTF.

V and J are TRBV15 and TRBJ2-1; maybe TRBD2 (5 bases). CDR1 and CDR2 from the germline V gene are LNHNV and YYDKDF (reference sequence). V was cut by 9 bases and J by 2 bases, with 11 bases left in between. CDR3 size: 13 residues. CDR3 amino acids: CATQAGTYNEQFF. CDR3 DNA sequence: TGTGCCACGCAAGCCGGGACCTACAATGAGCAGTTCTTC.

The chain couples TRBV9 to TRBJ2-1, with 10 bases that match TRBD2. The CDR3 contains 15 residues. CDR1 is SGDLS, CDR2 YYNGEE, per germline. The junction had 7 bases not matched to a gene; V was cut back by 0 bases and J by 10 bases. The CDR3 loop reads CASSVGSSGGEEQFF. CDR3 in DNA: TGTGCCAGCAGCGTAGGATCTAGCGGGGGTGAGGAGCAGTTCTTC.

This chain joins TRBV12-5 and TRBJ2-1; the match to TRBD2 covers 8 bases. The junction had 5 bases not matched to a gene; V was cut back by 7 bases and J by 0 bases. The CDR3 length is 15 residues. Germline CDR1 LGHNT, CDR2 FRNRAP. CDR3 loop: CASAPGGSSYNEQFF. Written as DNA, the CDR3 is TGTGCTAGTGCCCCGGGGGGGAGCTCCTACAATGAGCAGTTCTTC.

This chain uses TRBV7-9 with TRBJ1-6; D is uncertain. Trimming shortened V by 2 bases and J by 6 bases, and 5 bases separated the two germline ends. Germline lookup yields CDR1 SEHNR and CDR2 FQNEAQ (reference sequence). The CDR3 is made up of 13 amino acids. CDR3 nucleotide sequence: TGTGCCAGCAGCTTACCGTCTAATTCACCCCTCCACTTT. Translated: CASSLPSNSPLHF.

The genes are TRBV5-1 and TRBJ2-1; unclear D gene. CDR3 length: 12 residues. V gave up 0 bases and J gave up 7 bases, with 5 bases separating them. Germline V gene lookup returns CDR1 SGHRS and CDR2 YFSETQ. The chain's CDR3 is CASSLARNEQFF. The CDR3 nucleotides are TGCGCCAGCAGCTTGGCCAGGAATGAGCAGTTCTTC.

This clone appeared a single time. The CDR3 DNA reads as TGTGCCAGCAGCCTCGGGGGGGCAGTTGGGGAGACCCAGTACTTC. Amino acids: CASSLGGAVGETQYF. The rearrangement links TRBV7-8 to TRBJ2-5, with TRBD2 matching 8 bases. This CDR3 spans 15 amino acids. Germline-derived CDR1 and CDR2 are SGHVS and FQNEAQ. After removal of 5 bases from V and 5 bases from J, the junction contained 10 bases not matched to a gene.

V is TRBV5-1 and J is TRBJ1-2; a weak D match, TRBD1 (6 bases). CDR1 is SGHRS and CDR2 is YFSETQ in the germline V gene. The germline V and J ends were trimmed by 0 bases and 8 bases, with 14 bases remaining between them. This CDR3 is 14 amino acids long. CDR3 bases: TGCGCCAGCAGCTTGGCCGGCCCAGGGGCCGGCTACACCTTC. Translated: CASSLAGPGAGYTF.

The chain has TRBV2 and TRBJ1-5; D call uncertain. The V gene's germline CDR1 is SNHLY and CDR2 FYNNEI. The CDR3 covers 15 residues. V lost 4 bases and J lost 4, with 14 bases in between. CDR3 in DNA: TGTGCCAGCAGTGTGGCAGGCGCGACGAATCAGCCCCAGCATTTT. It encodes CASSVAGATNQPQHF.

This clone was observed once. The CDR3 coding sequence is TGTGCCAGTAGTATAGCAGGGCTATACTATGGCTACACCTTC. Translation: CASSIAGLYYGYTF. The chain carries TRBV19 and TRBJ1-2, with D maybe TRBD1 (5 bases). Trimming cost V 1 base and J 3 bases, with 9 bases left between them. CDR3 length equals 14 residues. Germline V lookup: CDR1 LNHDA, CDR2 SQIVND (reference sequence).